The 29 T cell receptor beta chains reported below all come from one sample, sequenced in a study of PD-L1 blockade in urothelial cancer. Documented time point: pretreatment peripheral blood. Only in-frame clones appear in the TCRdb table, and some are missing; sequencing was by immunoSEQ multiplex PCR. The table includes 45,000 to 70,000 clones, about 85% detected once. This sample comprised PBMCs, obtained around atezolizumab (anti-PD-L1) treatment. The receptors stem from a man between 65 and 85 years old with urothelial cancer.

This chain connects TRBV18 to TRBJ2-6, with 11 bases matching TRBD1. The trim removed 4 bases at V and 3 bases at J, leaving 8 bases unmatched. Germline V gene sequence: CDR1 KGHSH, CDR2 LQKENI. The CDR3 is 18 amino acids. CDR3 loop: CASSQGQGGIGGANVLTF. The CDR3 DNA reads TGTGCCAGCTCACAGGGACAGGGGGGCATCGGTGGGGCCAACGTCCTGACTTTC.

The rearrangement joins TRBV10-3 to TRBJ2-1, with 9 positions matching TRBD2. The CDR3 consists of 19 residues. Germline CDR1 ENHRY, CDR2 SYGVKD. Unmatched junction bases numbered 13, after V lost 4 bases and J lost 0 bases. CDR3 in DNA: TGTGCCATCAGTGGGGGACTGGCGGGAGGGATAAGCTCCTACAATGAGCAGTTCTTC. It specifies CAISGGLAGGISSYNEQFF.

The rearrangement uses TRBV7-6 and TRBJ2-2, with 7 nucleotides matching TRBD2. The CDR3 contains 16 residues. J lost 3 bases, V lost 3 bases, and 7 bases had no gene match. Germline CDR1 and CDR2: SGHVS and FNYEAQ. DNA for the CDR3: TGTGCCAGCAGCTTGCTCTCCGGGAGGTACACCGGGGAGCTGTTTTTT. This codes for CASSLLSGRYTGELFF.

The chain combines TRBV6-1 with TRBJ2-2; D is unclear. V was pared by 4 bases and J by 10 bases, with 10 bases between. Looked up from germline, CDR1 is MNHNS and CDR2 is SASEGT. The CDR3 runs to 12 residues. In DNA form, the CDR3 reads TGTGCCAGCAGTGCTTTGGGCGAGGAGCTGTTTTTT. Translation gives CASSALGEELFF.

This clone was counted only a few times. This chain uses TRBV6-1 with TRBJ1-2, with no clear D. The CDR3 contains 15 residues. V dropped 2 bases and J dropped 2 bases, with 12 bases sitting between them. CDR1 MNHNS and CDR2 SASEGT come from the germline V gene. The CDR3 region has the DNA TGTGCCAGCAGTGAACTGAAGTTCCAGAACTATGGCTACACCTTC. This translates into CASSELKFQNYGYTF.

The V gene is TRBV11-2, the J gene TRBJ2-7; the D is unclear. Germline V CDR1 and CDR2: SGHAT, FQNNGV. The CDR3 extends over 11 amino acids. Trimming shortened V by 5 bases and J by 5 bases, and 7 bases separated the two germline ends. CDR3 region: CASSNPNEQYF. For the CDR3, the DNA is TGTGCCAGCAGCAATCCTAACGAGCAGTACTTC.

Concerning this clone: Relative to the germline gene, one junction end is altered; a read error may explain this. The CDR3 sequence is CASSFQQNTGELFF. The CDR3 DNA reads as TGTGCTAGCAGCTTTCAACAGAACACCGGGGAGCTGTTTTTT. This chain joins TRBV7-7 and TRBJ2-2; no firm D call. CDR3 length: 14 residues. The germline V gene encodes CDR1 SSHAT and CDR2 FNYEAQ (reference sequence).

A few counts support this clone. CDR3: CSVGQGRTEAFF. The DNA for the CDR3 is TGCAGCGTTGGTCAGGGGAGAACTGAAGCTTTCTTT. The V call is TRBV29-1, the J call TRBJ1-1; maybe TRBD1 (6 bases). Trimming took off 4 bases at V and 5 bases at J, with 11 bases between the two ends. This CDR3 is 12 amino acids long. Germline V gives CDR1 SQVTM, CDR2 ANQGSEA.

Only one count was recorded for this clone. The rearrangement links TRBV11-2 to TRBJ1-1; D possibly corresponds to TRBD1 (5 bases). With 0 bases removed from V and 11 bases from J, the gap between germline ends came to 13 bases. This CDR3 comprises 13 residues. Germline V gene sequence: CDR1 SGHAT, CDR2 FQNNGV. CDR3 protein: CASSLDPGLGAFF. CDR3 nucleotide sequence: TGTGCCAGCAGCTTAGATCCGGGACTGGGGGCTTTCTTT.

The chain couples TRBV5-4 to TRBJ2-5; D not certain. Germline CDR1 SGHNT, CDR2 YYREEE (reference sequence). Trimming stripped 0 bases from V and 2 bases from J, with 11 bases between. The length of the CDR3 is 15 residues. CDR3 nucleotide sequence: TGTGCCAGCAGCTTGGTCGCGCCAGGTCAAGAGACCCAGTACTTC. Its translation: CASSLVAPGQETQYF.

The chain joins TRBV19 to TRBJ1-1; D is perhaps TRBD1 (5 bases). Germline lookup yields CDR1 LNHDA and CDR2 SQIVND (reference sequence). The CDR3 has 15 residues. Trimming took 2 bases from V and 3 from J, leaving 13 bases between them. The CDR3 nucleotides are TGTGCCAGTAGTATAACAGGACGGGGGTACACTGAAGCTTTCTTT. This encodes CASSITGRGYTEAFF.

This chain connects TRBV11-1 to TRBJ2-2, with 7 bases fitting TRBD1. CDR1 is SGHAT and CDR2 is FQDESV in the germline V gene (reference sequence). CDR3 length: 14 residues. With V trimmed by 5 bases and J by 1 base, 1 base remained unmatched. The CDR3 here is CASSRTGNTGELFF. In nucleotides, the CDR3 is TGTGCCAGCAGCCGGACAGGGAACACCGGGGAGCTGTTTTTT.

The genes are TRBV2 and TRBJ2-5; 8 nucleotides match TRBD2. Germline V gives CDR1 SNHLY, CDR2 FYNNEI. The CDR3 covers 11 residues. V shed 10 bases, J shed 6 bases, and the junction held 4 bases outside the gene matches. The CDR3, as DNA: TGTGCCACTACGGGAGGGAAGACCCAGTACTTC. It yields the protein CATTGGKTQYF.

This clone has just a few counts. V usage is TRBV7-5 and J usage is TRBJ1-3; TRBD1, the D gene given by the table, was not confirmed from the DNA. TRBV7-5 is annotated as a pseudogene. This CDR3 comprises 12 residues. The CDR3 sequence is CVRSQGCDTIYF. The CDR3 bases are TGTGTCAGAAGCCAGGGGTGTGACACCATATATTTT.

The chain uses TRBV18 and TRBJ2-3; D unclear. Germline assignment: CDR1 KGHSH and CDR2 LQKENI. V dropped 2 bases and J dropped 3 bases, with 9 bases sitting between them. The CDR3 covers 14 residues. CDR3 protein: CASSPSSGTDTQYF. The CDR3 DNA follows: TGTGCCAGCTCACCATCCTCCGGGACAGATACGCAGTATTTT. The full variable domain, rest sourced from reference TRBV18 and TRBJ2-3, is NAGVMQNPRHLVRRRGQEARLRCSPMKGHSHVYWYRQLPEEGLKFMVYLQKENIIDESGMPKERFSAEFPKEGPSILRIQQVVRGDSAAYFCASSPSSGTDTQYFGPGTRLTVL.

The V and J genes are TRBV19 and TRBJ2-1, with 9 bases lining up with TRBD2. CDR1 is LNHDA, CDR2 SQIVND, per germline (reference sequence). Trimming removed 4 bases from V and 8 bases from J; junction bases left unmatched: 3. CDR3 length equals 13 residues. The CDR3 sequence: CASSSGRAYEQFF. As DNA, the CDR3 is TGTGCCAGTAGTAGCGGGAGGGCCTATGAGCAGTTCTTC.

CDR3 protein: CASSHAALAGFEQYF. The CDR3 coding sequence is TGCGCCAGCAGCCATGCAGCCCTAGCGGGATTCGAGCAGTACTTC. V is TRBV4-1 and J is TRBJ2-7; 9 nucleotides line up with TRBD2. This CDR3 has 15 amino acids. The germline gives CDR1 MGHRA, CDR2 YSYEKL. Trimming took 3 bases from V and 6 from J; bases not matched to a gene: 9.

This chain connects TRBV7-8 to TRBJ2-1, with a tentative D call TRBD2 (6 bases). Trimming took 1 base from V and 3 from J, leaving 10 bases between them. This CDR3 has 15 residues. Germline CDR1 SGHVS, CDR2 FQNEAQ. The CDR3 reads CASSLGGGFYNEQFF. The CDR3, as DNA: TGTGCCAGCAGCTTAGGTGGAGGGTTCTACAATGAGCAGTTCTTC.

This clone has just a few counts. The J gene is TRBJ2-1, the V gene TRBV5-1, with TRBD2 matching over 11 bases. The CDR3 totals 16 residues. The J segment lost 2 bases and the V segment lost 4 bases, leaving 5 bases of the junction unmatched. Germline assignment: CDR1 SGHRS and CDR2 YFSETQ. The CDR3 DNA sequence: TGCGCCAGCAGCCTGACTAGCGGGAATCCCTACAATGAGCAGTTCTTC. Translating gives CASSLTSGNPYNEQFF.

The chain carries TRBV5-5 and TRBJ2-7; 12 nucleotides line up with TRBD1. V lost 4 bases, J lost 6 bases, and 5 bases stayed unmatched. Per germline, CDR1 SGHKS and CDR2 YYEKEE (reference sequence). The CDR3 is made up of 14 amino acids. The CDR3 DNA is TGTGCCAGCAGCCAAGGGGACAGGGGGCGCGAGCAGTACTTC. Its protein is CASSQGDRGREQYF.

J is TRBJ2-7 and V is TRBV5-6, with D perhaps matching TRBD2 (6 bases). Germline V lookup: CDR1 SGHDT, CDR2 YYEEEE. The V gene lost 4 bases and the J gene lost 5 bases, with 16 bases spanning the gap. The CDR3 consists of 14 residues. In DNA form, the CDR3 reads TGTGCCAGCAGCCGGGACTCCCTCGCTAACGAGCAGTACTTC. Translation gives CASSRDSLANEQYF.

The chain couples TRBV4-2 to TRBJ2-1; 12 bases agree with TRBD2. This CDR3 spans 16 amino acids. CDR1 LGHNA and CDR2 YNFKEQ come from the germline V gene. After removal of 1 base from V and 4 bases from J, the junction contained 2 bases not matched to a gene. CDR3 sequence (DNA): TGTGCCAGCAGCCAAGGGACTAGCGGGACTTACAATGAGCAGTTCTTC. It codes for CASSQGTSGTYNEQFF.

The CDR3 sequence is CASSSSGTGANQPQHF. CDR3 DNA: TGTGCCAGCAGTTCATCCGGGACAGGGGCCAATCAGCCCCAGCATTTT. The V and J genes are TRBV28 and TRBJ1-5, with 10 positions matching TRBD1. V shed 4 bases, J shed 3 bases, and the junction held 6 bases outside the gene matches. Germline V gene sequence: CDR1 MDHEN, CDR2 SYDVKM. CDR3 length: 16 amino acids.

The chain combines TRBV9 with TRBJ2-5; a weak D match, TRBD2 (6 bases). V dropped 0 bases and J dropped 4 bases, with 13 bases sitting between them. The CDR3 length is 15 residues. The germline V gene has CDR1 SGDLS and CDR2 YYNGEE. DNA for the CDR3: TGTGCCAGCAGCGTAGCTCGCGACGGGAGAGAGACCCAGTACTTC. Protein product: CASSVARDGRETQYF.

The chain carries TRBV4-1 and TRBJ2-1; D perhaps matches TRBD1 (5 bases). Between the trimmed V and J ends, which lost 0 bases and 2 bases, there was a span of 8 bases. The CDR3 is 15 residues long. Looked up from germline, CDR1 is MGHRA and CDR2 is YSYEKL. CDR3 DNA: TGCGCCAGCAGCCAAGATCAGGGCACCTACAATGAGCAGTTCTTC. This encodes CASSQDQGTYNEQFF.

This clone appeared a few times. The chain joins TRBV2 to TRBJ2-7, with 7 nucleotides matching TRBD1. V was clipped by 2 bases and J by 2 bases; unmatched bases: 6. The CDR3 consists of 15 residues. Per germline, CDR1 SNHLY and CDR2 FYNNEI. CDR3: CASSERDRVTYEQYF. In nucleotides, the CDR3 is TGTGCCAGCAGTGAAAGAGACAGGGTTACCTACGAGCAGTACTTC.

This rearrangement joins TRBV18 to TRBJ2-5; 13 bases are shared with TRBD2. CDR3 length equals 15 residues. CDR1 is KGHSH, CDR2 LQKENI, per germline. Germline trimming cut 1 base from V and 4 bases from J; bases unmatched to any gene: 0. The CDR3 DNA reads as TGTGCCAGCTCACCACGGACTAGCGGGAGAGAGACCCAGTACTTC. Translating it yields CASSPRTSGRETQYF.

This clone was detected only once. This sequence joins TRBV5-6 and TRBJ2-1; TRBD1 might be the D (6 bases). V shed 0 bases and J shed 0 bases, with 13 bases lying between them. The CDR3 loop spans 17 amino acids. Germline CDR1 reads SGHDT; CDR2 reads YYEEEE. The CDR3: CASSLAQGFSSYNEQFF. The CDR3, as DNA: TGTGCCAGCAGCTTGGCACAGGGATTTAGCTCCTACAATGAGCAGTTCTTC. The entire variable domain, with the rest obtained from reference TRBV5-6 and TRBJ2-1, is as follows: DAGVTQSPTHLIKTRGQQVTLRCSPKSGHDTVSWYQQALGQGPQFIFQYYEEEERQRGNFPDRFSGHQFPNYSSELNVNALLLGDSALYLCASSLAQGFSSYNEQFFGPGTRLTVL.

The V call is TRBV19, the J call TRBJ1-5; D may be TRBD1 (5 bases). V dropped 3 bases and J dropped 3 bases, with 12 bases sitting between them. CDR3 length: 15 amino acids. Per germline, CDR1 LNHDA and CDR2 SQIVND (reference sequence). This CDR3 reads CASSMSREYNQPQHF. In DNA form, the CDR3 reads TGTGCCAGTAGTATGTCCAGGGAATACAATCAGCCCCAGCATTTT.